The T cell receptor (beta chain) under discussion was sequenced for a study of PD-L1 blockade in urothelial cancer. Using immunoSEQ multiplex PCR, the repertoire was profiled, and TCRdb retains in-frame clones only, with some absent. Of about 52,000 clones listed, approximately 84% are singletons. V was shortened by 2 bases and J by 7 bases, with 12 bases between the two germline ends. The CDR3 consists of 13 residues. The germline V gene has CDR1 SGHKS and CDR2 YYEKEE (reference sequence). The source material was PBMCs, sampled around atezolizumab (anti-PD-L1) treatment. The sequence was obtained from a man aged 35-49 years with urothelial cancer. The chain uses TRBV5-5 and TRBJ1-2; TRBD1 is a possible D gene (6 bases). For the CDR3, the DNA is TGTGCCAGCAGCTTCCGGGGAGGGGGTGGCTACACCTTC. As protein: CASSFRGGGGYTF.